Listed here are 22 T cell receptor beta chains from one sample, sequenced in a study of blood T cell repertoires in COVID-19. Produced via immunoSEQ multiplex PCR; TCRdb's table is partial and in-frame only. The sample has 60,000 or so clones, approximately 83% seen once. The sample taken for sequencing was peripheral blood. These TCRs come from a man aged 30 to 45 with COVID-19, enrolled during active disease.

The CDR3 spells CASTPTFSSYEQYF. CDR3 nucleotide sequence: TGTGCCAGCACCCCGACTTTCTCGTCCTACGAGCAGTACTTC. The rearrangement links TRBV6-6 to TRBJ2-7; D gene uncertain. Germline CDR1 is MNHNY and CDR2 is SVGAGI (reference sequence). Trimming removed 7 bases from V and 1 base from J, with 14 bases in between. This CDR3 has 14 amino acids.

This clone was seen only once. The chain combines TRBV7-2 with TRBJ2-3; 13 bases map to TRBD2. Germline V gene data show CDR1 as SGHTA and CDR2 as FQGNSA. The CDR3 sequence is 13 residues long. J was trimmed by 13 bases and V by 4 bases; bases with no gene match: 5. This CDR3 reads CASSSPGLAGKYF. In nucleotides, the CDR3 is TGTGCCAGCAGCTCACCGGGACTAGCGGGAAAGTATTTT.

The chain couples TRBV5-1 to TRBJ2-3; TRBD1 might be the D (7 bases). There are 13 residues in the CDR3. Looked up from germline, CDR1 is SGHRS and CDR2 is YFSETQ. V lost 6 bases and J lost 5, with 13 bases in between. The CDR3 nucleotides read TGCGCCAGCACCGGGCAGGGGGGAGATACGCAGTATTTT. Its translation: CASTGQGGDTQYF.

The chain recombines TRBV3-1 (or the pseudogene TRBV3-2) with TRBJ2-1; tentative D call: TRBD2 (5 bases). With 2 bases removed from V and 9 bases from J, the gap between germline ends came to 14 bases. This CDR3 has 14 amino acids. CDR1 and CDR2 from the germline V gene are LGHDT and YNNKEL (reference sequence). The CDR3 is CASSQFSEAGEQFF. The CDR3, as DNA: TGTGCCAGCAGCCAATTTAGCGAGGCTGGTGAGCAGTTCTTC.

The sample holds one count of this clone. V gene TRBV6-2 or TRBV6-3 combines with J gene TRBJ2-7, with 9 bases identical to TRBD2. V lost 0 bases, J lost 3 bases, and 6 bases stayed unmatched. From germline, CDR1 is MNHEY and CDR2 SVGEGT. CDR3 length: 16 residues. The CDR3 region has the DNA TGTGCCAGCAGTTACTCGGCCCTAGCGGGAAACTACGAGCAGTACTTC. Encoded protein: CASSYSALAGNYEQYF.

A few counts support this clone. This chain uses TRBV30 with TRBJ1-3; D gene unclear. The CDR3 sequence is 11 residues long. The germline gives CDR1 GTSNPN, CDR2 SVGIG (reference sequence). V lost 3 bases and J lost 4, with 4 bases in between. The CDR3 region is CAWRTGNTIYF. The CDR3 DNA follows: TGTGCCTGGAGGACAGGAAACACCATATATTTT.

The CDR3 loop is CASSQPGLAGDNEQFF. The CDR3 DNA follows: TGTGCCAGCAGCCAGCCGGGACTAGCGGGAGACAATGAGCAGTTCTTC. This sequence joins TRBV4-2 and TRBJ2-1, with TRBD2 identical over 14 bases. V trimming: 3 bases; J trimming: 5 bases; junction bases outside the gene matches: 3. This CDR3 has 16 residues. The germline CDR1 and CDR2 sequences are LGHNA and YNFKEQ.

The CDR3: CASSELAGPYEQYF. CDR3 sequence (DNA): TGTGCCAGCAGTGAATTAGCGGGCCCCTACGAGCAGTACTTC. The chain couples TRBV6-1 to TRBJ2-7; 7 bases are a match to TRBD2. Germline CDR1 is MNHNS and CDR2 is SASEGT. After removal of 2 bases from V and 2 bases from J, the junction contained 3 bases not matched to a gene. CDR3 length: 14 amino acids.

This clone is a singleton in its sample. The CDR3: CASSPRGGDYSNQPQHF. The DNA of the CDR3 is TGTGCCAGTAGTCCTAGGGGAGGGGATTATAGCAATCAGCCCCAGCATTTT. J is TRBJ1-5 and V is TRBV19, with D perhaps matching TRBD1 (5 bases). Per the germline V gene, CDR1 is LNHDA and CDR2 is SQIVND (reference sequence). The CDR3 extends over 17 amino acids. V lost 5 bases to trimming and J lost 0 bases, with 17 bases between them.

The table lists this clone with a count of one. The genes are TRBV11-2 and TRBJ2-2; D gene uncertain. The CDR3 extends over 13 amino acids. The V end lost 5 bases, the J end lost 6 bases, and 10 bases lay between the germline ends. Germline CDR1 SGHAT, CDR2 FQNNGV. The chain's CDR3 is CASSPIPPGELFF. The DNA for the CDR3 is TGTGCCAGCAGCCCCATTCCCCCCGGGGAGCTGTTTTTT.

V is TRBV7-2 and J is TRBJ1-1, with D tentatively TRBD1 (6 bases). This CDR3 region has 15 residues. The V and J ends lost 4 bases and 0 bases respectively, with 12 bases between them. The germline gives CDR1 SGHTA, CDR2 FQGNSA. The DNA of the CDR3 is TGTGCCAGCAGCTCCATGGGGGCTGTGAACACTGAAGCTTTCTTT. Its translation: CASSSMGAVNTEAFF.

The V call is TRBV5-6, the J call TRBJ2-7; perhaps TRBD1 as D (5 bases). Germline CDR1 is SGHDT and CDR2 is YYEEEE. V lost 1 base and J lost 2, with 13 bases in between. The CDR3 extends over 15 amino acids. The CDR3 loop is CASSLQQGSPYEQYF. In DNA form, the CDR3 reads TGTGCCAGCAGCTTGCAGCAGGGCTCCCCCTACGAGCAGTACTTC. Supplemented by reference TRBV5-6 and TRBJ2-7, the full variable domain reads DAGVTQSPTHLIKTRGQQVTLRCSPKSGHDTVSWYQQALGQGPQFIFQYYEEEERQRGNFPDRFSGHQFPNYSSELNVNALLLGDSALYLCASSLQQGSPYEQYFGPGTRLTVT.

The chain is built from TRBV7-3 and TRBJ2-5, with D unclear. The CDR3 covers 13 residues. Germline-derived CDR1 and CDR2 are SGHTA and FQGTGA. Trimming pared 1 base from V and 5 bases from J, leaving 8 bases between. The CDR3 coding sequence is TGTGCCAGCAGCTTAAGCCGTCGGGAGACCCAGTACTTC. Protein: CASSLSRRETQYF.

V and J are TRBV5-6 and TRBJ1-2, with a tentative D call TRBD1 (5 bases). The CDR3 totals 16 residues. Germline CDR1 SGHDT, CDR2 YYEEEE. The ends were cut back, 5 bases at V and 7 bases at J, with 24 bases in the middle. The DNA for the CDR3 is TGTGCCAGCAGGAACTTCGAGTCAACTGTAAGGGGTGGCTACACCTTC. This gives the protein CASRNFESTVRGGYTF.

The sample holds one count of this clone. This rearrangement joins TRBV24-1 to TRBJ1-5; TRBD1 matches at 10 bases. The ends lost 5 bases at V and 1 base at J; junction bases unmatched: 1. The CDR3 loop spans 15 amino acids. Germline V gene lookup returns CDR1 KGHDR and CDR2 SFDVKD. The CDR3 bases are TGTGCCACCAGTGGGACAGGGGGGAGCAATCAGCCCCAGCATTTT. It translates to CATSGTGGSNQPQHF.

The rearrangement uses TRBV7-8 and TRBJ1-5, with no clear D. Germline V gene lookup returns CDR1 SGHVS and CDR2 FQNEAQ. V was cut by 1 base and J by 4 bases, with 11 bases left in between. This CDR3 has 15 amino acids. Written as DNA, the CDR3 is TGTGCCAGCAGCTTAGATCTGCGGGGTAATCAGCCCCAGCATTTT. This encodes CASSLDLRGNQPQHF.

This clone was detected once. The chain employs TRBV6-5 and TRBJ2-7; TRBD2 aligns across 12 bases. Germline CDR1 MNHEY, CDR2 SVGAGI. This CDR3 spans 13 amino acids. V lost 4 bases to trimming and J lost 13 bases; unmatched junction nucleotides: 8. CDR3 bases: TGTGCCAGCAGTTTAAGCCTAGCGGGAGGGCCTTACTTC. It is translated as CASSLSLAGGPYF.

This clone was counted once. This chain links TRBV9 with TRBJ2-7; D is uncertain. The CDR3 loop spans 14 amino acids. The germline gives CDR1 SGDLS, CDR2 YYNGEE. The V end lost 4 bases, the J end lost 3 bases, and 14 bases lay between the germline ends. CDR3 region: CASSPTRLHYEQYF. The CDR3 DNA is TGTGCCAGCAGCCCAACCCGACTCCACTACGAGCAGTACTTC.

CDR3 amino acids: CASSTQPGLPLRETQYF. CDR3 nucleotides: TGTGCCAGCAGCACCCAGCCTGGGCTGCCTCTAAGGGAGACCCAGTACTTC. This chain connects TRBV3-1 (or the pseudogene TRBV3-2) to TRBJ2-5; no firm D call. Per germline, CDR1 LGHDT and CDR2 YNNKEL (reference sequence). V lost 5 bases, J lost 5 bases, and 24 bases lay in between. This CDR3 has 17 amino acids.

The V gene is TRBV29-1, the J gene TRBJ2-7; the D gene is possibly TRBD1 (6 bases). V shed 4 bases and J shed 0 bases, with 19 bases lying between them. The CDR3 sequence is 16 residues long. Germline lookup yields CDR1 SQVTM and CDR2 ANQGSEA. The CDR3 DNA sequence: TGCAGCGTTGGAGCCCTCCGGGACAAACCCTCCTACGAGCAGTACTTC. Its protein is CSVGALRDKPSYEQYF.

V and J are TRBV10-3 and TRBJ2-5; the D gene is possibly TRBD2 (6 bases). The CDR3 runs 15 residues. V lost 6 bases and J lost 0, with 14 bases in between. Germline values: CDR1 ENHRY, CDR2 SYGVKD. CDR3 in amino acids: CAISPGGGDQETQYF. The CDR3 DNA sequence: TGTGCCATCAGCCCCGGCGGAGGGGACCAAGAGACCCAGTACTTC.

This sequence joins TRBV12-3 or TRBV12-4 and TRBJ2-7; perhaps TRBD1 as D (5 bases). CDR3 length: 13 residues. V was clipped by 7 bases and J by 6 bases, with 16 bases between them. The CDR3 loop reads CASILGAGAEQYF. In nucleotides, the CDR3 is TGTGCCAGCATCCTTGGGGCTGGGGCCGAGCAGTACTTC.